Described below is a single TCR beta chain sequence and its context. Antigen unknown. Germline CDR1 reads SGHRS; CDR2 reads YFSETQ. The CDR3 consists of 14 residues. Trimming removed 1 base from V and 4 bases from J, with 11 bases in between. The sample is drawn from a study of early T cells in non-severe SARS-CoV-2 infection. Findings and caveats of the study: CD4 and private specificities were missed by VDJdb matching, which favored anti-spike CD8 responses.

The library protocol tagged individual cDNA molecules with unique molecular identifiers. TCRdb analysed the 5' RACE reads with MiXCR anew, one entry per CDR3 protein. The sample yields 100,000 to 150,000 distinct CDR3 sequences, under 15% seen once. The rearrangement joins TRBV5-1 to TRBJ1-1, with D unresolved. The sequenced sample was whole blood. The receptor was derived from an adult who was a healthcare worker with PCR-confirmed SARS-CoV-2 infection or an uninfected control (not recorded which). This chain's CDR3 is CASSLPDPGTEAFF. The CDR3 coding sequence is TGCGCCAGCAGCTTGCCCGATCCTGGCACTGAAGCTTTCTTT.